This TCR beta chain was documented in a study of T-cell reconstitution after alpha-beta-depleted transplantation in children. Using unique molecular identifiers, the investigators prepared the TCRbeta library. TCRdb re-derived calls from the PCR reads in MiXCR, one entry per CDR3 protein. The repertoire holds about 260,000 distinct CDR3 sequences, 6.5% to 10% seen once, with approximately 6.3% in the top ten. In germline, CDR1 is MRHNA, CDR2 SNTAGT. Trimming cost V 6 bases and J 2 bases; bases outside gene matches: 11. This CDR3 comprises 16 residues. Findings of the study overall: When one year had passed after transplant, most T-cell counts and diversity came from newly produced T cells. About two months after transplant, alpha-beta T cells reportedly came from several hundred expanded graft clones. Recipient T cells and thymic progenitors that survived were the source of the high TCRbeta diversity seen at day 60 in some patients.

This clonotype was counted ten times or more. The antigen is not known. This sample comprised PBMCs, mostly from graft donor cells, obtained 180 days after TCRalphabeta/CD19-depleted stem cell transplant. V and J are TRBV6-4 and TRBJ2-7; 9 nucleotides match TRBD2. The source is a male patient younger than 18 who had a stem cell transplant for acute lymphoblastic leukemia, so the T cells may come from the graft donor. CDR3 DNA sequence: TGTGCCAGCAGCTGGGGTAGGGGACTAGCACCCTACGAGCAGTACTTC. Translating it yields CASSWGRGLAPYEQYF.